One and the same sample provided the 6 T cell receptor beta chains below, sequenced in a study of T cells in Graves' hyperthyroidism and ophthalmopathy. TCR beta CDR3 regions were amplified from RNA transcripts. First-round RT-PCR targeting the TCR CDR3 was performed with the HTBI primer set. From the multiplex PCR reads, TCRdb called clonotypes with MiXCR, one entry per CDR3 protein. The data hold about 420,000 distinct CDR3 sequences, with roughly an eighth observed a single time. The sequenced sample consisted of blood. The receptors here all came from a woman under 30 with Graves' hyperthyroidism.

This clonotype was found many times. The rearrangement joins TRBV20-1 to TRBJ2-2, with TRBD2 identical over 14 bases. The V gene's germline CDR1 is DFQATT and CDR2 SNEGSKA (reference sequence). J gave up 7 bases and V 1 base, and 8 bases lay outside the gene matches. This CDR3 is 17 amino acids long. The CDR3, as DNA: TGCAGTGCTAGAGGATTAGGACTAGCGGGAGGAGGCGGGGAGCTGTTTTTT. It translates to CSARGLGLAGGGGELFF.

In its sample, this clonotype was seen a few times. This chain joins TRBV28 and TRBJ2-3; TRBD1 is a possible D gene (6 bases). CDR3 length: 15 amino acids. Germline CDR1 and CDR2: MDHEN and SYDVKM. Trimming stripped 10 bases from V and 0 bases from J, with 17 bases between. CDR3 bases: TGTGCCACCCTACCGGGACACTACAGCACAGATACGCAGTATTTT. As protein: CATLPGHYSTDTQYF.

In this sample, this clonotype turned up once. Since a much larger clone is just one base distant, this may be a read error. This chain connects TRBV6-2 or TRBV6-3 to TRBJ1-5; D remains ambiguous. From germline, CDR1 is MNHEY and CDR2 SVGEGT. This CDR3 is built from 11 residues. The V and J ends lost 11 bases and 3 bases respectively, with 8 bases between them. The CDR3, as DNA: TGTGCCGGCAACTACAATCAGCCCCAGCATTTT. Amino acid sequence: CAGNYNQPQHF.

The rearrangement uses TRBV29-1 and TRBJ1-3; tentative D call: TRBD1 (6 bases). Germline V CDR1 and CDR2: SQVTM, ANQGSEA. CDR3 length equals 14 residues. The V and J ends lost 4 bases and 8 bases respectively, with 18 bases between them. CDR3 nucleotides: TGCAGCGTTGTGGTTCAGGGGAGTATTGACACCATATATTTT. Protein: CSVVVQGSIDTIYF.

This clonotype has more than one count but fewer than ten. The chain employs TRBV5-6 and TRBJ2-3; TRBD2 is a possible D gene (5 bases). The V end lost 5 bases, the J end lost 4 bases, and 14 bases lay between the germline ends. The germline CDR1 and CDR2 sequences are SGHDT and YYEEEE. CDR3 length: 14 amino acids. The CDR3 DNA sequence: TGTGCCAGCAGGTGGACTGGCGGCGCAGATACGCAGTATTTT. This codes for CASRWTGGADTQYF.

A few counts support this clonotype. This chain uses TRBV7-3 with TRBJ2-3, with 10 bases lining up with TRBD2. V dropped 4 bases and J dropped 2; count of bases not matched to a gene: 3. The V gene's germline CDR1 is SGHTA and CDR2 FQGTGA. The CDR3 extends over 15 amino acids. The CDR3 coding sequence is TGTGCCAGCAGCTCTAGCGGGAGCCCCACAGATACGCAGTATTTT. It yields the protein CASSSSGSPTDTQYF.